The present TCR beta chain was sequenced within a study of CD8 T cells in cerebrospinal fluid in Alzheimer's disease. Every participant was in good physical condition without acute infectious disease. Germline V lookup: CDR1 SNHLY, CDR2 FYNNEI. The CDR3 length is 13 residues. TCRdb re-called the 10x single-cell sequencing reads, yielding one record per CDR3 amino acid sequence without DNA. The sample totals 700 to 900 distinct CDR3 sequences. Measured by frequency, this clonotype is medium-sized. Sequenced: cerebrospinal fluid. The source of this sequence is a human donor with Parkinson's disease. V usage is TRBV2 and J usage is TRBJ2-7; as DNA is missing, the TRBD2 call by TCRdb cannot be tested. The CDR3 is CASSKTSPPQQYF.